Below are 19 T cell receptor beta chains sequenced from a single sample in a study of OX40 agonist ivuxolimab in advanced cancers. Only in-frame clones appear in the TCRdb table, and some are missing; sequencing was by immunoSEQ multiplex PCR. The sample has approximately 6,500 clones, 75% to 85% seen once. Sequenced here: CD4+ or CD8+ T cells sorted from blood, sampled in a trial of the OX40 agonist ivuxolimab. All receptors come from an adult with an advanced solid tumor such as melanoma, head and neck, liver or kidney cancer.

The V gene is TRBV7-9, the J gene TRBJ2-3, with 7 bases identical to TRBD2. This CDR3 has 16 residues. The junction had 10 bases not matched to a gene; V was cut back by 7 bases and J by 0 bases. Germline assignment: CDR1 SEHNR and CDR2 FQNEAQ (reference sequence). CDR3 protein: CASTHRDSGSTDTQYF. The CDR3 nucleotides are TGTGCCAGCACCCACCGGGATAGCGGGAGCACAGATACGCAGTATTTT.

To note about this clone: The germline gene is not matched at one end of the junction; a read error may be the cause. At the DNA level, this CDR3 is encoded by other sequences in the same sample as well. This chain uses TRBV2 with TRBJ2-2, with TRBD1 matching 7 bases. CDR3 length: 15 amino acids. Germline V CDR1 and CDR2: SNHLY, FYNNEI. This chain's CDR3 is CASRGSGTVTGELFF. The CDR3 nucleotides read TGTGCCAGCAGGGGATCCGGGACAGTGACCGGAGAGCTGTTTTTT.

The gene calls are TRBV29-1 and TRBJ2-2, with a tentative D call TRBD1 (5 bases). Germline-derived CDR1 and CDR2 are SQVTM and ANQGSEA. CDR3 length: 12 residues. V dropped 6 bases and J dropped 9 bases, with 14 bases sitting between them. The DNA for the CDR3 is TGCAGCGTCGTACAGGATACTAGGGAGCTGTTTTTT. This encodes CSVVQDTRELFF.

The rearrangement links TRBV29-1 to TRBJ2-1; TRBD1 agrees at 7 bases. Germline CDR1 SQVTM, CDR2 ANQGSEA. The CDR3 consists of 15 residues. V lost 1 base, J lost 1 base, and 4 bases stayed unmatched. CDR3 region: CSVEGQQGSYNEQFF. DNA for the CDR3: TGCAGCGTTGAAGGGCAACAGGGGTCCTACAATGAGCAGTTCTTC.

V gene TRBV7-2 combines with J gene TRBJ2-5; D unresolved. The germline V gene has CDR1 SGHTA and CDR2 FQGNSA. CDR3 size: 15 residues. Trimming shortened V by 5 bases and J by 5 bases, and 18 bases separated the two germline ends. The CDR3 loop is CASSPTVGFGETQYF. CDR3 coding DNA: TGTGCCAGCAGCCCCACGGTCGGGTTCGGGGAGACCCAGTACTTC.

The chain employs TRBV13 and TRBJ1-2; 8 bases are shared with TRBD1. Looked up from germline, CDR1 is PRHDT and CDR2 is FYEKMQ (reference sequence). The CDR3 runs 15 residues. J gave up 7 bases and V 6 bases, and 13 bases lay outside the gene matches. In DNA form, the CDR3 reads TGTGCCAGCAGACCCCCGGACAGGGAAGTAGGTGGCTACACCTTC. As protein: CASRPPDREVGGYTF. The full variable domain, rest sourced from reference TRBV13 and TRBJ1-2, is AAGVIQSPRHLIKEKRETATLKCYPIPRHDTVYWYQQGPGQDPQFLISFYEKMQSDKGSIPDRFSAQQFSDYHSELNMSSLELGDSALYFCASRPPDREVGGYTFGSGTRLTVV.

The rearrangement joins TRBV6-1 to TRBJ2-3; 9 bases are a match to TRBD2. Germline trimming cut 2 bases from V and 1 base from J; bases unmatched to any gene: 4. CDR3 length equals 16 residues. Germline CDR1 is MNHNS and CDR2 is SASEGT. The CDR3 DNA reads TGTGCCAGCAGTGAACTAGCGGGACGGGGCACAGATACGCAGTATTTT. The encoded protein is CASSELAGRGTDTQYF.

This clone was observed a single time. The chain uses TRBV28 and TRBJ2-2, with D maybe TRBD1 (5 bases). Trimming stripped 3 bases from V and 4 bases from J, with 15 bases between. Germline loops: CDR1 MDHEN, CDR2 SYDVKM. CDR3 length: 16 amino acids. Here the CDR3 reads CASSFKAGWVTGELFF. CDR3 coding DNA: TGTGCCAGCAGTTTTAAGGCAGGGTGGGTCACCGGGGAGCTGTTTTTT.

This rearrangement joins TRBV11-2 to TRBJ1-6; tentatively, D is TRBD1 (6 bases). The germline gives CDR1 SGHAT, CDR2 FQNNGV. The V gene lost 2 bases and the J gene lost 4 bases, with 9 bases spanning the gap. The CDR3 runs to 15 residues. The CDR3 nucleotides read TGTGCCAGCAGCTTACTGGACAGTTATAATTCACCCCTCCACTTT. It specifies CASSLLDSYNSPLHF.

This chain connects TRBV27 to TRBJ2-7, with D unresolved. V gave up 3 bases and J gave up 3 bases, with 9 bases separating them. There are 13 residues in the CDR3. The germline V gene encodes CDR1 MNHEY and CDR2 SMNVEV (reference sequence). Here the CDR3 reads CASSLNSYYEQYF. The CDR3, as DNA: TGTGCCAGCAGTTTGAACAGTTACTACGAGCAGTACTTC.

The V call is TRBV7-8, the J call TRBJ2-5, with 7 nucleotides matching TRBD2. The germline CDR1 and CDR2 sequences are SGHVS and FQNEAQ. Trimming cost V 6 bases and J 3 bases; bases outside gene matches: 19. This CDR3 contains 18 residues. In nucleotides, the CDR3 is TGTGCCAGCAGATGGGGACTATTCGGGACGGAAGAGGAAGAGACCCAGTACTTC. Translation gives CASRWGLFGTEEEETQYF.

This clone appeared once. The genes are TRBV6-1 and TRBJ2-2, with D perhaps TRBD1 (6 bases). CDR1 is MNHNS, CDR2 SASEGT, per germline. The CDR3 has 15 residues. With 10 bases removed from V and 5 bases from J, the gap between germline ends came to 20 bases. CDR3 DNA: TGTGCCACCTGGGACCCCCGAAGGGGGACCGGGGAGCTGTTTTTT. Its protein is CATWDPRRGTGELFF.

The chain links TRBV27 to TRBJ2-2; no firm D call. CDR1 and CDR2 (germline): MNHEY, SMNVEV (reference sequence). Trimming left V 0 bases short and J 6 bases short, with 14 bases between. CDR3 length: 16 amino acids. For the CDR3, the DNA is TGTGCCAGCAGTTTATCCAGCCCCCTCGGTCCCGGGGAGCTGTTTTTT. Its protein is CASSLSSPLGPGELFF.

The rearrangement links TRBV27 to TRBJ2-1; 7 bases fit TRBD2. J gave up 4 bases and V 4 bases, and 4 bases lay outside the gene matches. The CDR3 has 14 amino acids. Germline assignment: CDR1 MNHEY and CDR2 SMNVEV (reference sequence). The CDR3 sequence: CASSYRDYYNEQFF. The CDR3 DNA follows: TGTGCCAGCAGTTACCGGGACTATTACAATGAGCAGTTCTTC.

In its sample, this clone was seen once. The chain links TRBV7-9 to TRBJ2-1; 13 bases fit TRBD2. Germline-derived CDR1 and CDR2 are SEHNR and FQNEAQ (reference sequence). The CDR3 is made up of 14 amino acids. V lost 4 bases to trimming and J lost 12 bases; unmatched junction nucleotides: 6. DNA for the CDR3: TGTGCCAGCAGCTCAATTAGACTAGCGGGGGGGCAGTTCTTC. It is translated as CASSSIRLAGGQFF. Based on the CDR3 plus reference TRBV7-9 and TRBJ2-1, the full variable domain is DTGVSQNPRHKITKRGQNVTFRCDPISEHNRLYWYRQTLGQGPEFLTYFQNEAQLEKSRLLSDRFSAERPKGSFSTLEIQRTEQGDSAMYLCASSSIRLAGGQFFGPGTRLTVL.

This clone was counted only a few times. This chain links TRBV7-9 with TRBJ1-5; no firm D call. V shed 3 bases and J shed 2 bases, with 5 bases lying between them. The CDR3 spans 13 residues. CDR1 SEHNR and CDR2 FQNEAQ come from the germline V gene (reference sequence). CDR3 nucleotides: TGTGCCAGCAGCTTCGACGGCAATCAGCCCCAGCATTTT. Its protein product is CASSFDGNQPQHF.

The CDR3 is CASSQVKERETQYF. DNA of the CDR3: TGTGCCAGCAGCCAAGTAAAGGAGAGAGAGACCCAGTACTTC. The chain carries TRBV14 and TRBJ2-5; D remains unclear. Germline CDR1 SGHDN, CDR2 FVKESK. V was shortened by 1 base and J by 4 bases, with 10 bases between the two germline ends. The CDR3 length is 14 residues.

The chain combines TRBV28 with TRBJ1-6; no definite D call. V shed 4 bases and J shed 0 bases, with 10 bases lying between them. This CDR3 is 16 amino acids long. Germline loops: CDR1 MDHEN, CDR2 SYDVKM. CDR3 sequence reads: CASSYAGFSYNSPLHF. As DNA, the CDR3 is TGTGCCAGCAGTTATGCAGGTTTCTCCTATAATTCACCCCTCCACTTT.

The chain couples TRBV15 to TRBJ2-7; a weak D match, TRBD2 (6 bases). V was cut by 5 bases and J by 2 bases, with 7 bases left in between. Germline values: CDR1 LNHNV, CDR2 YYDKDF (reference sequence). The CDR3 is made up of 12 amino acids. The CDR3 DNA is TGTGCCACCAGCGGAGGGACCTACGAGCAGTACTTC. Protein sequence: CATSGGTYEQYF.